This section outlines one TCR beta chain sequence together with its context. There are 15 residues in the CDR3. Trimming stripped 1 base from V and 1 base from J, with 10 bases between. Germline V gives CDR1 MGHRA, CDR2 YSYEKL. The assay was immunoSEQ multiplex PCR, and TCRdb's table has in-frame clones only and misses some. The sample holds 150,000 to 200,000 clones, roughly 87% seen once. The data were obtained in a study of blood T cell repertoires in COVID-19. The V gene is TRBV4-1, the J gene TRBJ1-1; D is unclear. The receptor was isolated from a human donor with acute COVID-19. The donor label of this sample is uncertain. Sequenced input: PBMCs or T cells enriched from blood (not recorded which). This CDR3 reads CASSQAFPGNTEAFF. The DNA for the CDR3 is TGCGCCAGCAGCCAAGCTTTTCCAGGGAACACTGAAGCTTTCTTT.